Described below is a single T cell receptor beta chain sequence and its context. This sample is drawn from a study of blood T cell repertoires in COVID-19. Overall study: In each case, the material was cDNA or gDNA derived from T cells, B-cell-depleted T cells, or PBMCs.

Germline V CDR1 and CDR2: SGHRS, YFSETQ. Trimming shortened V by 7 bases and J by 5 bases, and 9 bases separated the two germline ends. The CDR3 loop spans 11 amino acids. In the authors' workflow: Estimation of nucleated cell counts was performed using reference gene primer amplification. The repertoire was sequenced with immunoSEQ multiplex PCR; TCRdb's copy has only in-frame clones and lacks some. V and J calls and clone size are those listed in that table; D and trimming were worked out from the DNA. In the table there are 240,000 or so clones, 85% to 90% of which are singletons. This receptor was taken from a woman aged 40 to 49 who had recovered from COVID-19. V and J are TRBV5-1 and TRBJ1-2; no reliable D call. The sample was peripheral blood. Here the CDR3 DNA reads TGCGCCAGCTCCGACTCTTATGGCTACACCTTC. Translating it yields CASSDSYGYTF.